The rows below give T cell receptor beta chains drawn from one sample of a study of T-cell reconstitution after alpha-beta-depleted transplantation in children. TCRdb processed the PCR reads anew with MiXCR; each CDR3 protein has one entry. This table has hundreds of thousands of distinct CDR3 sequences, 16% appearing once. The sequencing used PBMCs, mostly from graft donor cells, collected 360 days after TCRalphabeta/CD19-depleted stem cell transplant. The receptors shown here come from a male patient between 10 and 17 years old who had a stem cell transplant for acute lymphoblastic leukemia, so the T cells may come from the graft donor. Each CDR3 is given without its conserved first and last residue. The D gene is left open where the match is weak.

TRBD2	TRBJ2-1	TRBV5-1	ASSSTGILAGANEQF
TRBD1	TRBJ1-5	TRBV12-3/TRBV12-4	ASSDDRGANQPQH
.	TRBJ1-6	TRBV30	AWSQDGASPLH
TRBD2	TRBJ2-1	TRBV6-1	ASSLLSSGGYNEQF
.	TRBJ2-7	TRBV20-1	SARDTGDEQY
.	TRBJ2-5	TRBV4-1	ASSQGQMETQY
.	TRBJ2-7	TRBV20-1	SASGTETHYEQY
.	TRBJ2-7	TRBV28	ASITPGRRTYEQY
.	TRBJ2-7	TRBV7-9	ASNTIGPRAYEQY
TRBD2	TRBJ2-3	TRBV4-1	ASSQSGLGPDTQY
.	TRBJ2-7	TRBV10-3	AISESGRGAGYEQY
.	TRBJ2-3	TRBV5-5	ASTGGLFVGTDTQY
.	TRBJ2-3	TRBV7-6	ASSLVPGTSTDTQY
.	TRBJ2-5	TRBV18	ASSPRGHWETQY
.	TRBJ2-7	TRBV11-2	ASSGIQRLYEQY
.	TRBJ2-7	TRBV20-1	SARTRTAGYEQY
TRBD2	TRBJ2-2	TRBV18	ASSPRPSGRRIGTGELF